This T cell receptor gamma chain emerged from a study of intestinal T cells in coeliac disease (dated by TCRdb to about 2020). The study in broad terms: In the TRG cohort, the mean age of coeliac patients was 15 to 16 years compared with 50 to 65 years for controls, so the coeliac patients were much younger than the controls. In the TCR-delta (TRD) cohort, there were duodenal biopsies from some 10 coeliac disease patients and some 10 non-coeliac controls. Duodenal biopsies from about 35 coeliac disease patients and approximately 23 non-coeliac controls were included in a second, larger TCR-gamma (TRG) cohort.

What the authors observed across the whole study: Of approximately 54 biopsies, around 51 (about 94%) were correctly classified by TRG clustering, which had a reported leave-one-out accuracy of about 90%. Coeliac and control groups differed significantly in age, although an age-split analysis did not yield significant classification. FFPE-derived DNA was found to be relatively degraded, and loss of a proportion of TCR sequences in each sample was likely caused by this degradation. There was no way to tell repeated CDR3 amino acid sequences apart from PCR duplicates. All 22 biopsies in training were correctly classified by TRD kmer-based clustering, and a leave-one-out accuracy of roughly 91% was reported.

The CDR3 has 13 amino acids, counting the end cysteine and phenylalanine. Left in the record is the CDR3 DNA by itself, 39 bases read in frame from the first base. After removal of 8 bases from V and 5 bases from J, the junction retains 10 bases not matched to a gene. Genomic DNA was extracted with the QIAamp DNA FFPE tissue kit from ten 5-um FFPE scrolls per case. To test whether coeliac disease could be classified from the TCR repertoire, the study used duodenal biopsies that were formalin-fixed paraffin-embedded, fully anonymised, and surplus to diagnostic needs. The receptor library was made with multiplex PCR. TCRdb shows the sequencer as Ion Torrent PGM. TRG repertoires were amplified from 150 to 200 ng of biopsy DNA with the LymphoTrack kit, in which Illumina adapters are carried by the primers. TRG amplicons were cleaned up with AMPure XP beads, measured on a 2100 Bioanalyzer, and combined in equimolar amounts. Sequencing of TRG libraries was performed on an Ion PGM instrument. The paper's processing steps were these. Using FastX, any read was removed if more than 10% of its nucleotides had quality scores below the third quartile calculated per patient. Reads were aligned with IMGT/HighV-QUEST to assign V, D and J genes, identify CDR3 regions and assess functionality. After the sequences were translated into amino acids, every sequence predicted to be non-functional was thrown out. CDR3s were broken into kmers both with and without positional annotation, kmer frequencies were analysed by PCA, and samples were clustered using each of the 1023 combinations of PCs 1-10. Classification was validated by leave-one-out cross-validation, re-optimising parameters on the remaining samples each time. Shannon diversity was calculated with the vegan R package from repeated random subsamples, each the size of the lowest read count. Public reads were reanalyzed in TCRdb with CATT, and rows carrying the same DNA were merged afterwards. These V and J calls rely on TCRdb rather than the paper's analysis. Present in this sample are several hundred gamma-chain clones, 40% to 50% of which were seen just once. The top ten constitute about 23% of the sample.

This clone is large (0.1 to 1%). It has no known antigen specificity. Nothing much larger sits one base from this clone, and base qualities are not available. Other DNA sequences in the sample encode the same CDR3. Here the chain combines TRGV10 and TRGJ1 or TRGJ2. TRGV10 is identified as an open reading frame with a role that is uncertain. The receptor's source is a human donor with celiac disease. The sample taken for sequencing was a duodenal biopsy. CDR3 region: CAAWDYMNYKKLF. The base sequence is TGTGCTGCGTGGGATTATATGAATTATAAGAAACTCTTT.